This T cell receptor (beta chain) appears in the sequencing data of a study of blood T cell repertoires in COVID-19. Study in general: Specimens from acute and convalescent COVID-19 originated in the United States, Italy and Spain. PBMCs, B-cell-depleted T cells, or T cells provided the cDNA or gDNA that made up the material.

As processed by the authors: Estimates of nucleated cell counts were drawn from the amplification of reference gene primers. Libraries were prepared by immunoSEQ multiplex PCR; TCRdb keeps only in-frame clonotypes and omits some of them. D and trimming come from the DNA, and the V and J calls and clone size come from that table. The table records about 100,000 clones, roughly 89% of them present only once. Germline-derived CDR1 and CDR2 are SGHDN and FVKESK. This CDR3 has 11 residues. V lost 1 base, J lost 9 bases, and 4 bases lay in between. This clonotype was obtained from a human donor in a cohort sampled during active COVID-19. Input material: peripheral blood. The chain links TRBV14 to TRBJ2-1; unclear D gene. The CDR3 region is CASSQVLEQFF. For the CDR3, the DNA is TGTGCCAGCAGCCAAGTTCTTGAGCAGTTCTTC.